The 19 T cell receptor beta chains below were found in one sample sequenced in a study of T-cell reconstitution after alpha-beta-depleted transplantation in children. For TCRbeta, the library was prepared with unique molecular identifiers. Each CDR3 protein gets one entry after TCRdb re-called the PCR reads with MiXCR. The sample holds 250,000 to 300,000 distinct CDR3 sequences, over 9% seen once. The input for sequencing was PBMCs, taken before TCRalphabeta/CD19-depleted stem cell transplant. The receptor source for this set is a boy younger than two with acute myeloid leukemia, due to receive a stem cell transplant.

This chain links TRBV18 with TRBJ1-2, with a tentative D call TRBD1 (6 bases). V was trimmed by 3 bases and J by 8 bases, leaving 25 bases between them. This CDR3 has 17 residues. Germline V lookup: CDR1 KGHSH, CDR2 LQKENI. Here the CDR3 DNA reads TGTGCCAGCTCACCTTACTCCGGGACATTCAACCCGGGGGGCTACACCTTC. Translating it yields CASSPYSGTFNPGGYTF.

The chain is built from TRBV18 and TRBJ2-3; 11 bases agree with TRBD2. The CDR3 covers 21 residues. Germline trimming cut 1 base from V and 1 base from J; bases unmatched to any gene: 16. Germline-derived CDR1 and CDR2 are KGHSH and LQKENI. CDR3 in amino acids: CASSPLILEIAGGPGTDTQYF. CDR3 nucleotides: TGTGCCAGCTCACCACTCATCTTAGAGATAGCGGGGGGGCCTGGCACAGATACGCAGTATTTT.

Comments on this clonotype: This may arise from a read error, as a much more abundant clone is one base away. The J gene is TRBJ1-3, the V gene TRBV12-3 or TRBV12-4; TRBD1 matches at 8 bases. The J segment lost 7 bases and the V segment lost 3 bases, leaving 8 bases of the junction unmatched. The CDR3 contains 15 residues. This CDR3 reads CASSLKDRVGNTIYF. DNA for the CDR3: TGTGCCAGCAGTTTGAAGGACAGGGTAGGCAACACCATATATTTT.

This clonotype was picked up a small number of times. The CDR3 DNA reads TGTGCCAGCAGTTTTTTTGCAAGCTCTGGAAACACCATATATTTT. Protein: CASSFFASSGNTIYF. The chain carries TRBV12-3 or TRBV12-4 and TRBJ1-3; D not certain. The CDR3 covers 15 residues. V lost 3 bases and J 0 bases, leaving 9 bases between the germline ends.

This clonotype was observed at least ten times. This chain uses TRBV9 with TRBJ1-2, with D possibly being TRBD1 (5 bases). Germline CDR1 and CDR2: SGDLS and YYNGEE. Deletions cut 0 bases from V and 0 bases from J, with 9 bases between. The CDR3 has 15 residues. CDR3 amino acids: CASSVGQNTNYGYTF. The DNA for the CDR3 is TGTGCCAGCAGCGTAGGACAGAACACTAACTATGGCTACACCTTC.

This chain joins TRBV10-3 and TRBJ2-7; possible D gene TRBD1, 5 bases. This CDR3 comprises 17 residues. From germline, CDR1 is ENHRY and CDR2 SYGVKD. V gave up 7 bases and J gave up 2 bases, with 24 bases separating them. The CDR3 DNA reads as TGTGCCATCAAAGGGGCTAGAGAACAGAACGGCCCCTACGAGCAGTACTTC. It yields the protein CAIKGAREQNGPYEQYF.

About this clonotype itself: This could be a read error, since a much larger clone is one nucleotide away. J is TRBJ1-1 and V is TRBV28, with a tentative D call TRBD1 (6 bases). CDR3 length: 12 amino acids. CDR1 and CDR2 (germline): MDHEN, SYDVKM. In nucleotides, the CDR3 is TGTGCCAGCTCAGACAGGCCCACTGAAGATTTCTTT. Its protein is CASSDRPTEDFF.

In its sample, this clonotype was seen many times. The rearrangement links TRBV7-9 to TRBJ2-5; a possible D gene is TRBD1 (5 bases). The CDR3 is 14 amino acids. V was shortened by 6 bases and J by 2 bases, with 13 bases between the two germline ends. Germline V gene lookup returns CDR1 SEHNR and CDR2 FQNEAQ (reference sequence). The CDR3: CASSHDRTQETQYF. The CDR3 DNA follows: TGTGCCAGCAGTCACGACCGGACACAAGAGACCCAGTACTTC. The whole variable domain, remainder taken from reference TRBV7-9 and TRBJ2-5, is DTGVSQNPRHKITKRGQNVTFRCDPISEHNRLYWYRQTLGQGPEFLTYFQNEAQLEKSRLLSDRFSAERPKGSFSTLEIQRTEQGDSAMYLCASSHDRTQETQYFGPGTRLLVL.

The chain employs TRBV24-1 and TRBJ2-1; D is possibly TRBD2 (5 bases). Germline-derived CDR1 and CDR2 are KGHDR and SFDVKD. The ends were cut back, 4 bases at V and 2 bases at J, with 14 bases in the middle. CDR3 size: 16 residues. This CDR3 reads CATSDSSGGTYNEQFF. For the CDR3, the DNA is TGTGCCACCAGTGACTCAAGCGGAGGAACCTACAATGAGCAGTTCTTC.

The chain is built from TRBV7-3 and TRBJ2-4; TRBD2 aligns across 14 bases. This CDR3 region has 17 residues. Losses at the gene ends were 5 bases for V and 8 bases for J; bases not matched to a gene: 11. CDR1 is SGHTA and CDR2 is FQGTGA in the germline V gene. CDR3 sequence: CASSQGLAGEDGDIQYF. The CDR3, as DNA: TGTGCCAGCAGCCAGGGACTAGCGGGAGAAGATGGGGACATTCAGTACTTC.

In this sample, this clonotype turned up many times. The genes are TRBV28 and TRBJ1-2, with 8 nucleotides matching TRBD1. The CDR3 length is 13 residues. Germline values: CDR1 MDHEN, CDR2 SYDVKM. V gave up 4 bases and J gave up 10 bases; unmatched junction bases: 8. The CDR3 DNA is TGTGCCAGCAGTTCAGGGACAGGACCTATCTACACCTTC. This sequence encodes CASSSGTGPIYTF.

This clonotype was picked up many times. The chain joins TRBV7-9 to TRBJ1-5, with 11 positions matching TRBD1. The CDR3 has 14 residues. The trim removed 4 bases at V and 6 bases at J, leaving 2 bases unmatched. Per germline, CDR1 SEHNR and CDR2 FQNEAQ (reference sequence). Written as DNA, the CDR3 is TGTGCCAGCAGCTCGGGACAGGGGGTTCAGCCCCAGCATTTT. Amino acid sequence: CASSSGQGVQPQHF.

At least ten counts were recorded for this clonotype. CDR3 DNA: TGTGCCAGCAGTTTATGGGGACTAGCGGGAGCAGATACGCAGTATTTT. This translates into CASSLWGLAGADTQYF. This chain links TRBV27 with TRBJ2-3; TRBD2 aligns across 14 bases. Per the germline V gene, CDR1 is MNHEY and CDR2 is SMNVEV (reference sequence). The ends lost 1 base at V and 4 bases at J; junction bases unmatched: 1. The CDR3 has 16 amino acids.

This clonotype was detected ten times or more. The chain uses TRBV7-2 and TRBJ2-7; D gene unclear. Per germline, CDR1 SGHTA and CDR2 FQGNSA. The CDR3 consists of 11 residues. V lost 6 bases and J lost 2, with 5 bases in between. The CDR3 sequence: CASRGTYEQYF. The DNA for the CDR3 is TGTGCCAGCAGGGGAACCTACGAGCAGTACTTC.

This clonotype came up a few times. The chain links TRBV28 to TRBJ2-1, with TRBD2 matching 10 bases. Germline assignment: CDR1 MDHEN and CDR2 SYDVKM. This CDR3 is built from 18 residues. Trimming at V came to 4 bases and at J to 8 bases, leaving 17 bases not matched to a gene. The CDR3 here is CASSSLGVAGGAAYEQFF. The CDR3 DNA follows: TGTGCCAGCAGTTCTCTCGGGGTAGCGGGAGGCGCTGCGTATGAGCAGTTCTTC.

This clonotype has ten or more counts. The chain recombines TRBV12-3 or TRBV12-4 with TRBJ2-5, with D possibly being TRBD1 (6 bases). The CDR3 extends over 16 amino acids. Trimming cost V 0 bases and J 4 bases, with 15 bases left between them. CDR3 sequence: CASSLAGHPLRETQYF. The CDR3 DNA is TGTGCCAGCAGTTTAGCGGGACACCCCCTGAGAGAGACCCAGTACTTC.

This clonotype appeared many times. The chain links TRBV12-3 or TRBV12-4 to TRBJ2-2, with TRBD2 matching 12 bases. The CDR3 loop spans 15 amino acids. V lost 6 bases and J lost 5; bases outside the gene matches: 4. This CDR3 is CASRTLAGGTGELFF. Written as DNA, the CDR3 is TGTGCCAGCAGGACACTAGCGGGAGGAACCGGGGAGCTGTTTTTT.

This clonotype came up a few times. CDR3 sequence reads: CASSWGRDTEAFF. The CDR3 nucleotides are TGTGCCAGCAGCTGGGGTCGCGACACTGAAGCTTTCTTT. This rearrangement joins TRBV7-3 to TRBJ1-1, with D uncertain. Germline assignment: CDR1 SGHTA and CDR2 FQGTGA. Trimming took 4 bases from V and 3 from J, leaving 9 bases between them. The CDR3 runs 13 residues.

This clonotype showed up many times. J is TRBJ2-2 and V is TRBV5-1; no firm D call. CDR3 length equals 12 residues. Between the trimmed V and J ends, which lost 2 bases and 3 bases, there was a span of 2 bases. In germline, CDR1 is SGHRS, CDR2 YFSETQ. The CDR3, as DNA: TGCGCCAGCAGCTTCGACACCGGGGAGCTGTTTTTT. Protein product: CASSFDTGELFF.